This T cell receptor beta chain was recovered during a study of Siglec-9 on CD8 T cells in melanoma. The method was immunoSEQ multiplex PCR; TCRdb's version includes in-frame clones alone and lacks a portion of them. The sample contains more than 25,000 clones, less than 85% of which appear only once. This CDR3 is 15 amino acids long. Germline lookup yields CDR1 MNHNS and CDR2 SASEGT. Deletions cut 1 base from V and 10 bases from J, with 14 bases between. The sequenced sample consisted of Siglec-9- CD8+ T cells sorted from blood. The receptor was derived from a human donor in good health. The J gene is TRBJ1-6, the V gene TRBV6-1; tentatively, D is TRBD1 (5 bases). Written as DNA, the CDR3 is TGTGCCAGCAGTGAAGGGCAGGGTTTGAGATCACCCCTCCACTTT. Translating it yields CASSEGQGLRSPLHF.